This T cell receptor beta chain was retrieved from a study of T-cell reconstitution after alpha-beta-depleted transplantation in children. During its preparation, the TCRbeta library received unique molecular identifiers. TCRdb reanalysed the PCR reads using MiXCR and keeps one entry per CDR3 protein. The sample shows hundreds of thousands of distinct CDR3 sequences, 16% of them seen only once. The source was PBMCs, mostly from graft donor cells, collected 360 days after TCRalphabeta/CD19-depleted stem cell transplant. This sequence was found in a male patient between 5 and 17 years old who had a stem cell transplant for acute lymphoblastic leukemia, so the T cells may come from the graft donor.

The CDR3 coding sequence is TGTGCCAGCTCAGCGGTCACCCGACTCTCTGGGGCCAACGTCCTGACTTTC. It codes for CASSAVTRLSGANVLTF. The chain links TRBV18 to TRBJ2-6; no clear D gene. Germline loops: CDR1 KGHSH, CDR2 LQKENI. Trimming removed 5 bases at V and 0 bases at J, with 14 bases between. This CDR3 comprises 17 residues.